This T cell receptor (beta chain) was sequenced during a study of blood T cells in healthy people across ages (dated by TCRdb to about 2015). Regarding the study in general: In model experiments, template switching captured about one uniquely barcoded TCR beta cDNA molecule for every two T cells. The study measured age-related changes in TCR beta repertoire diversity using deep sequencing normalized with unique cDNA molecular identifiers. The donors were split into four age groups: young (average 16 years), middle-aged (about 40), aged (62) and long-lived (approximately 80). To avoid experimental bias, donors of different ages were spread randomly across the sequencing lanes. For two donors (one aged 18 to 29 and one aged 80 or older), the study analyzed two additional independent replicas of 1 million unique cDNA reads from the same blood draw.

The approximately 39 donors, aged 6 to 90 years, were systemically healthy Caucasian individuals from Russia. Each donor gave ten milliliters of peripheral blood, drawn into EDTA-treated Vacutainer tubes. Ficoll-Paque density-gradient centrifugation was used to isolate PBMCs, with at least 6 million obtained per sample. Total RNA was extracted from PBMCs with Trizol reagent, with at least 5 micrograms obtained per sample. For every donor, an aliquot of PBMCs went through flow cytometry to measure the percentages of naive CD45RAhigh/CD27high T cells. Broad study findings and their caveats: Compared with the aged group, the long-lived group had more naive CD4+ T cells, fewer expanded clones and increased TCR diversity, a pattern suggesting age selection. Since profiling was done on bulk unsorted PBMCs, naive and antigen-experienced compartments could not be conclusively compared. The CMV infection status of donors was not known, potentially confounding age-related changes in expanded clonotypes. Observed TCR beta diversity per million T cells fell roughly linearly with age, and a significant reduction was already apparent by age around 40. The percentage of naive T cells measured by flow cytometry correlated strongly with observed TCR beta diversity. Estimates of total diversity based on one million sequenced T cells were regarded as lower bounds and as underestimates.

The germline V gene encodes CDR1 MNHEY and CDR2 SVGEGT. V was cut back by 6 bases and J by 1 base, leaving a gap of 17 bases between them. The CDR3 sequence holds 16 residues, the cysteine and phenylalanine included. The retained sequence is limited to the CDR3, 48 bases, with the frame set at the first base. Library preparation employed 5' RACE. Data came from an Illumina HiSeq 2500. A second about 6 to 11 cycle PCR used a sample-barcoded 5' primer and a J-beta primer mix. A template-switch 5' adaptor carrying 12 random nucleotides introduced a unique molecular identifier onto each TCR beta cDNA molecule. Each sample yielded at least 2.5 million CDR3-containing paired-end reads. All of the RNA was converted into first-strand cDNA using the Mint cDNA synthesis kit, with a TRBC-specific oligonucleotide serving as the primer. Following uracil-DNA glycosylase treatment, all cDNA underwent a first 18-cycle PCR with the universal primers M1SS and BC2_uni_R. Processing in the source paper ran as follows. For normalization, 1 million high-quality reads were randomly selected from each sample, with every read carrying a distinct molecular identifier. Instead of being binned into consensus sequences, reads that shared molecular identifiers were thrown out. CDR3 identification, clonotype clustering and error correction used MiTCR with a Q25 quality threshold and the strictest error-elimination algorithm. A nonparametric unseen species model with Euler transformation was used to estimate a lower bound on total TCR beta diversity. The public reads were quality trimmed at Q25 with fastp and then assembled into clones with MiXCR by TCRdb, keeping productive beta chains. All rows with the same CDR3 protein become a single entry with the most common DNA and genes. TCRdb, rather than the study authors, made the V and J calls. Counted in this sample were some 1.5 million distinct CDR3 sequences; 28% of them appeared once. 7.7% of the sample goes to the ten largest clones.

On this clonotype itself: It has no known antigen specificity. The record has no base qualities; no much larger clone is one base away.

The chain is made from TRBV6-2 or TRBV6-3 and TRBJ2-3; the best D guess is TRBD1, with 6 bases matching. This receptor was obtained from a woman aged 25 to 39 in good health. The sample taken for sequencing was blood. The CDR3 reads CASSPPQGHRTDTQYF. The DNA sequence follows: TGTGCCAGCAGCCCGCCTCAGGGACACCGCACAGATACGCAGTATTTT.